Each of the 3 T cell receptor beta chains below was sequenced from the same sample in a study of T cells after yellow fever vaccination. TCRdb recomputed calls from the 5' RACE reads with MiXCR, one row per CDR3 protein. This table has around 610,000 distinct CDR3 sequences, approximately 15% appearing once. This specimen was PBMCs, taken on the day of the yellow fever booster vaccination. The receptors derive from a man aged 30 to 39 who received the YFV17D yellow fever vaccine.

Only a few counts were recorded for this clonotype. The chain has TRBV20-1 and TRBJ2-7; weak D call: TRBD1 (5 bases). The CDR3 covers 13 residues. Trimming cost V 3 bases and J 2 bases, with 11 bases left between them. The germline CDR1 and CDR2 sequences are DFQATT and SNEGSKA (reference sequence). The CDR3 reads CSASDDRTYEQYF. The CDR3 region has the DNA TGCAGTGCTAGTGATGACAGAACCTACGAGCAGTACTTC.

The chain uses TRBV12-5 and TRBJ1-2, with a possible D match to TRBD1 (6 bases). Germline lookup yields CDR1 LGHNT and CDR2 FRNRAP. The length of the CDR3 is 13 residues. Trimming removed 6 bases from V and 4 bases from J, with 12 bases in between. Here the CDR3 DNA reads TGTGCTAGTGGCTCGGACAGATCCTATGGCTACACCTTC. Its protein is CASGSDRSYGYTF.

This clonotype was seen only a few times. Since a much larger clone is just one base distant, this may be a read error. The V and J genes are TRBV12-3 or TRBV12-4 and TRBJ2-1; 9 positions agree with TRBD2. The CDR3 covers 15 residues. Trimming cost V 4 bases and J 2 bases; bases outside gene matches: 3. The CDR3 protein is CASSSVAGAYNEQFF. CDR3 sequence (DNA): TGTGCCAGCAGTTCGGTAGCGGGAGCCTACAATGAGCAGTTCTTC.